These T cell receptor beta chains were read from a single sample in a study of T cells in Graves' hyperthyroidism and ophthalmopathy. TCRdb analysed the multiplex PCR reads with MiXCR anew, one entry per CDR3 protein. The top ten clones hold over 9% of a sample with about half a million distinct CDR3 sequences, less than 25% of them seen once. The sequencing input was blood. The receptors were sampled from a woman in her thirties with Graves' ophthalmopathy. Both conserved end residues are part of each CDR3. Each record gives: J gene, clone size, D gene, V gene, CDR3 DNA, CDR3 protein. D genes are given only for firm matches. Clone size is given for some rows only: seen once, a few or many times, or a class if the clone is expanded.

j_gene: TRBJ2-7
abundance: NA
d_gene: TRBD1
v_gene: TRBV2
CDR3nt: TGTGCCAGCGGTAGCCCCACCCGGACAGGGTTCCACGAGCAGTACTTC
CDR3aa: CASGSPTRTGFHEQYF

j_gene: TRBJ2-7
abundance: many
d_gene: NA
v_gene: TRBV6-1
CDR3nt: TGTGCCAGCAGTGATCAGGGGATCTCCTACGAGCAGTACTTC
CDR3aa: CASSDQGISYEQYF

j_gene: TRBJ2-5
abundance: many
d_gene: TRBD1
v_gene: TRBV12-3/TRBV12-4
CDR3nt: TGTGCCAGCAGTGTAGGGACAGGGGGCTCCGAGACCCAGTACTTC
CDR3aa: CASSVGTGGSETQYF

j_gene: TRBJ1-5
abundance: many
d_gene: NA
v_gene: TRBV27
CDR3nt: TGTGCCAGCAGTTTCGGGCCGGATCAGCCCCAGCATTTT
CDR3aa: CASSFGPDQPQHF

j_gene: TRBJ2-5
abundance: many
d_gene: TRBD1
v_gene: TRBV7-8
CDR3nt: TGTGCCAGCAGCTCCCTCAACAGGGGGCAGGAGACCCAGTACTTC
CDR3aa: CASSSLNRGQETQYF

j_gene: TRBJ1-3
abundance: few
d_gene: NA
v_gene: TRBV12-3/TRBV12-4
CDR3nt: TGTGCCAGCCAGGGGAACTTGGCCACCATATATTTT
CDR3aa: CASQGNLATIYF

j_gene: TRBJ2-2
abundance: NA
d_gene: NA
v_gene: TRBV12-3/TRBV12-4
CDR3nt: TGTGCCAGCAGTTTTAGGTGGGGGACCGGGGAGCTGTTTTTT
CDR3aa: CASSFRWGTGELFF

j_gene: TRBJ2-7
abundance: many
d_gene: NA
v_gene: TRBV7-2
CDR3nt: TGTGCCAGCAGCCCAGGGCCGGGACGCTACTACGAGCAGTACTTC
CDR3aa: CASSPGPGRYYEQYF

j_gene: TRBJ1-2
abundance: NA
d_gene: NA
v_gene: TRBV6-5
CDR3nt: TGTGCCAGCAGTTACGTAGGGGGATTGGCTAACTATGGCTACACCTTC
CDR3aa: CASSYVGGLANYGYTF

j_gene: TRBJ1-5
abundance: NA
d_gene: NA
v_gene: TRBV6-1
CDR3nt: TGTGCCAGCGGCTTCAGTAAACAGCCCCAGCATTTT
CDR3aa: CASGFSKQPQHF